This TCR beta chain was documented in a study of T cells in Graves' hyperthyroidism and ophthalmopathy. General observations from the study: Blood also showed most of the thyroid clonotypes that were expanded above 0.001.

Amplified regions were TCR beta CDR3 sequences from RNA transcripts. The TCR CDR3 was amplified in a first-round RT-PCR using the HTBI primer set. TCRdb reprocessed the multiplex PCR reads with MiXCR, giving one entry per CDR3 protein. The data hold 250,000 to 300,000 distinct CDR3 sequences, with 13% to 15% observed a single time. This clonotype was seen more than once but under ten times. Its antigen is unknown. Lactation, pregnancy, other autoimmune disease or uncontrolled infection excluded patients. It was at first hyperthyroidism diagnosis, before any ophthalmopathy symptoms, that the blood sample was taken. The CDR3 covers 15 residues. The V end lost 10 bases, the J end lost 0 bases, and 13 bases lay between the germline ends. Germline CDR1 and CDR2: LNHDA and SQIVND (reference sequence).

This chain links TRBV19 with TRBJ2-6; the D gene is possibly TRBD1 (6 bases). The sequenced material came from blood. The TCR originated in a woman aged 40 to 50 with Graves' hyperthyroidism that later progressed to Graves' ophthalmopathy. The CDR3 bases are TGTGCCACCAGGGGACAAAACTCTGGGGCCAACGTCCTGACTTTC. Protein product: CATRGQNSGANVLTF. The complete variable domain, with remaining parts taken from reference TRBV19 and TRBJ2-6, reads DGGITQSPKYLFRKEGQNVTLSCEQNLNHDAMYWYRQDPGQGLRLIYYSQIVNDFQKGDIAEGYSVSREKKESFPLTVTSAQKNPTAFYLCATRGQNSGANVLTFGAGSRLTVL.